This T cell receptor (delta chain) was captured by sequencing in a study of gamma-delta chains in newborns, infants, children. Study in general: Microbial exposure reportedly drives polyclonal innate γδ T cell expansion after birth.

TCRdb re-called the reads with CATT. Among around 11,000 delta-chain clones, roughly 8% were seen once, and the ten largest hold 3.8%. The CDR3 is 17 residues long. The ends were cut back, 0 bases at V and 1 base at J, with 17 bases in the middle. Per the germline V gene, CDR1 is GEAIGNYY and CDR2 is EKD. The sample taken for sequencing was blood. The chain combines TRDV2 with TRDJ1; D is unresolved. The receptor comes from a child who was a newborn, infant or young child, either healthy, febrile or measles-vaccinated (not recorded which). The CDR3 sequence: CACDTLLRFASTDKLIF. The DNA for the CDR3 is TGTGCCTGTGACACCCTTCTAAGGTTCGCCTCCACCGATAAACTCATCTTT.